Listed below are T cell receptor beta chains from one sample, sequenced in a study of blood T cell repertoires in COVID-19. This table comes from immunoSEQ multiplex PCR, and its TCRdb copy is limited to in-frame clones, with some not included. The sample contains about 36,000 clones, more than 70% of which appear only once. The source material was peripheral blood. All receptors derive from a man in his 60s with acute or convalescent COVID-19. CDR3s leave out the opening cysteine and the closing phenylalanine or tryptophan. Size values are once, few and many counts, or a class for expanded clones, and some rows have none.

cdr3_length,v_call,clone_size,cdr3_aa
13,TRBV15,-,ATSKGLGSSYEQY
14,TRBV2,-,ASSGASGRGTDTQY
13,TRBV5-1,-,ASSLVSLEGETQY
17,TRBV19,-,ASSYGRGSGFGGNQPQH
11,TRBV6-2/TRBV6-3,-,ASSYSENSPLH
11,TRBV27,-,ASSPDLHNEQF
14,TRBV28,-,ASSRLTGQANQPQH
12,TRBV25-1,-,ASTPRTGGYEQY
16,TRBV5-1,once,ASSPKGNLGGGIQPQH
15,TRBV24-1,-,ATSEDDRGITNYGYT
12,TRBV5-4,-,ASSLVGPGNTIY
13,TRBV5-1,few,ASSTGQGSVYEQY
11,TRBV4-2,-,ASSQTSGYEQY
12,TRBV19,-,ASSPDSVINTQY
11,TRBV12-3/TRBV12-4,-,ASSARGGYGYT
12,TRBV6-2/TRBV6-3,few,ASSMGQGPYGYT
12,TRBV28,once,ASSLARDDTEAF
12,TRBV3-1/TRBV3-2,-,ASCMAGRTDTQY
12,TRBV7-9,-,ASSLVAGDHEQY
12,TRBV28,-,ASSFRTGSGELF
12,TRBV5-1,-,ASSLVSRDYEQY
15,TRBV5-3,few,ARSLALGTGDNYGYT
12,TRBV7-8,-,ASSLDLFQETQY
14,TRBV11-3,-,ASSFIRLAGAPEQF
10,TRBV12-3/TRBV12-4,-,ASSPRTSQQY
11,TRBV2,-,AGQGDSNTEAF
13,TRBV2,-,ASSDTGTSNSPLH
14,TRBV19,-,ASRIRDRGTNTEAF
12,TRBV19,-,ASRRGTGSYEQY
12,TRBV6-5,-,ASRAGQENTEAF
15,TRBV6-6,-,ASSRDGVLTTYYEQY
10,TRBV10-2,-,ASRQGMFEAF
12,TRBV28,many,ASIRTGFNTEAF
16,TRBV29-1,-,SVEDQTSGRAARNEQF
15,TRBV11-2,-,ASSTRTSGLAKNIQY
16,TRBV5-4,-,ASSLGRTSGIGTDTQY
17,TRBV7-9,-,ASSTPGTSGRTNTGELF
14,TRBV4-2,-,ASSLNRAVDRDTQY
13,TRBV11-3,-,ASSPRQGGYNEQF
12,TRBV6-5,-,ASSPGQRNSPLH
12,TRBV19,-,ASSIFRGLGEQF
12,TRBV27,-,ASTKGQGASEQY
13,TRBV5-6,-,ASSFEKFSGNTIY
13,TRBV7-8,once,ASSTGQGREETQY
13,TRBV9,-,ASSEQEDGLYEQY